This T cell receptor (beta chain) was retrieved from a study of shared clonotypes between healthy human individuals. About the research overall: The plates for each donor numbered three CD4 naive, three CD4 memory, two CD8 naive and one CD8 memory.

Investigators spread the genomic DNA of each subset evenly over several immunoSEQ plates. Assay used: immunoSEQ multiplex PCR; TCRdb lists only in-frame clones, some missing. This table holds about 2 million clones, roughly 95% found once. Per germline, CDR1 MGHDK and CDR2 SYGVNS. This CDR3 is built from 15 residues. The junction had 10 bases not matched to a gene; V was cut back by 5 bases and J by 6 bases. Only Caucasian adults living in Nashville, Tennessee made up the donor group. The source material was naive CD4+ T cells sorted from blood. The subset: CD45RA+ positively selected. V gene TRBV25-1 combines with J gene TRBJ2-7, with 10 bases lining up with TRBD2. This clonotype was sampled from a man younger than 30 in good health. CDR3 residues: CASSPAGGPASEQYF. In nucleotides, the CDR3 is TGTGCCAGCAGTCCAGCGGGAGGGCCAGCTTCCGAGCAGTACTTC.